Below are 22 T cell receptor beta chains sequenced from a single sample in a study of identical twins. TCRdb recomputed calls from the 5' RACE reads with MiXCR, one row per CDR3 protein. Seen here are fewer than 900,000 distinct CDR3 sequences, 18% observed once, and the top ten hold around 13%. In addition, the sample was reused for a study of T cells expressing NK-cell markers.

The source material was PBMCs. The receptors come from a woman aged 18-29 years in good health.

This chain links TRBV18 with TRBJ2-7; 7 bases match TRBD1. V gave up 3 bases and J gave up 6 bases; unmatched junction bases: 8. Germline V lookup: CDR1 KGHSH, CDR2 LQKENI. This CDR3 has 14 residues. CDR3 residues: CASSPPPGGFEQYF. CDR3 bases: TGTGCCAGCTCACCCCCCCCAGGGGGATTCGAGCAGTACTTC.

The CDR3 region is CASSFRDRDVQYF. The CDR3 DNA is TGCGCCAGCAGCTTCCGGGACAGGGATGTGCAGTACTTC. This sequence joins TRBV5-1 and TRBJ2-7, with 9 bases lining up with TRBD1. The germline gives CDR1 SGHRS, CDR2 YFSETQ. V gave up 2 bases and J gave up 9 bases; unmatched junction bases: 6. The CDR3 consists of 13 residues.

This clonotype was seen many times. This chain uses TRBV12-3 or TRBV12-4 with TRBJ2-1; D ambiguous. The ends were cut back, 7 bases at V and 8 bases at J, with 18 bases in the middle. The CDR3 totals 14 residues. CDR3 DNA: TGTGCCAGCAAGGCGGCAGTAGCTTCTGATGAGCAGTTCTTC. Residues: CASKAAVASDEQFF.

This clonotype was counted only a few times. The chain couples TRBV12-3 or TRBV12-4 to TRBJ2-7; TRBD2 matches 8 bases. V gave up 7 bases and J gave up 3 bases; unmatched junction bases: 2. The CDR3 loop spans 12 amino acids. CDR3: CASMAGGYEQYF. CDR3 coding DNA: TGTGCCAGCATGGCGGGGGGCTACGAGCAGTACTTC.

This clonotype was recorded many times. The V and J genes are TRBV6-1 and TRBJ2-1; the match to TRBD1 covers 12 bases. V lost 4 bases and J lost 8; bases outside the gene matches: 6. The CDR3 covers 15 residues. CDR1 is MNHNS, CDR2 SASEGT, per germline. DNA for the CDR3: TGTGCCAGCAGTGTCGGGACAGGGGGCACGGATGAGCAGTTCTTC. This encodes CASSVGTGGTDEQFF.

This clonotype was detected ten times or more. The chain employs TRBV3-1 and TRBJ1-1, with D perhaps matching TRBD1 (5 bases). The CDR3 length is 14 residues. The germline V gene encodes CDR1 LGHDT and CDR2 YNNKEL (reference sequence). With 0 bases removed from V and 1 base from J, the gap between germline ends came to 6 bases. CDR3 region: CASSQDGGNTEAFF. Here the CDR3 DNA reads TGTGCCAGCAGCCAAGATGGGGGGAACACTGAAGCTTTCTTT. Variable domain in full (rest from reference TRBV3-1 and TRBJ1-1): DTAVSQTPKYLVTQMGNDKSIKCEQNLGHDTMYWYKQDSKKFLKIMFSYNNKELIINETVPNRFSPKSPDKAHLNLHINSLELGDSAVYFCASSQDGGNTEAFFGQGTRLTVV.

This clonotype was counted only a few times. J is TRBJ2-1 and V is TRBV14; 11 nucleotides match TRBD2. V shed 4 bases, J shed 4 bases, and the junction held 9 bases outside the gene matches. Germline V gene lookup returns CDR1 SGHDN and CDR2 FVKESK. The CDR3 length is 17 residues. The CDR3 nucleotides are TGTGCCAGCAGCCCACTGTCCCTAGCGGGGGGTTACAATGAGCAGTTCTTC. It encodes CASSPLSLAGGYNEQFF.

This clonotype turned up a few times. This chain connects TRBV5-4 to TRBJ2-5, with 7 bases identical to TRBD1. V gave up 1 base and J gave up 3 bases; unmatched junction bases: 6. The CDR3 extends over 15 amino acids. Germline V gene sequence: CDR1 SGHNT, CDR2 YYREEE (reference sequence). The CDR3 DNA sequence: TGTGCCAGCAGCTTGTTCCGGGACAGTAAAGAGACCCAGTACTTC. Translated, it gives CASSLFRDSKETQYF.

V and J are TRBV12-3 or TRBV12-4 and TRBJ2-7, with a tentative D call TRBD2 (6 bases). This CDR3 contains 12 residues. Trimming removed 10 bases from V and 1 base from J, with 11 bases in between. CDR3 residues: CATRRGSYEQYF. The CDR3 nucleotides are TGTGCCACCCGTCGGGGGTCCTACGAGCAGTACTTC.

The rearrangement links TRBV5-1 to TRBJ2-7; TRBD2 might be the D (6 bases). Trimming removed 0 bases at V and 7 bases at J, with 11 bases between. This CDR3 is built from 13 residues. CDR1 is SGHRS, CDR2 YFSETQ, per germline. Here the CDR3 reads CASSLADGREQYF. In DNA, the CDR3 is TGCGCCAGCAGCTTGGCCGATGGGAGGGAGCAGTACTTC.

This clonotype was counted between two and nine times. The V and J genes are TRBV10-3 and TRBJ2-7; D unresolved. The CDR3 length is 13 residues. Between the trimmed V and J ends, which lost 2 bases and 3 bases, there was a span of 8 bases. The germline gives CDR1 ENHRY, CDR2 SYGVKD. The CDR3 DNA sequence: TGTGCCATCAGTGAGGTGGCGCGCTACGAGCAGTACTTC. This encodes CAISEVARYEQYF.

This chain links TRBV7-9 with TRBJ1-1; a weak D match, TRBD1 (5 bases). The V gene lost 1 base and the J gene lost 8 bases, with 14 bases spanning the gap. The CDR3 has 14 residues. Germline V gene lookup returns CDR1 SEHNR and CDR2 FQNEAQ (reference sequence). This CDR3 reads CASSLEGLPTEAFF. CDR3 DNA sequence: TGTGCCAGCAGCTTAGAGGGGCTTCCTACGGAAGCTTTCTTT.

V usage is TRBV5-1 and J usage is TRBJ2-1, with 8 bases aligning to TRBD1. The CDR3 length is 15 residues. From germline, CDR1 is SGHRS and CDR2 YFSETQ. J gave up 8 bases and V 2 bases, and 9 bases lay outside the gene matches. The CDR3 region has the DNA TGCGCCAGCAGCTTAAATCCTCAGGGGGCCGATGAGCAGTTCTTC. It codes for CASSLNPQGADEQFF.

This clonotype was seen a handful of times. The chain carries TRBV18 and TRBJ1-1; D is undetermined. This CDR3 comprises 13 residues. Per germline, CDR1 KGHSH and CDR2 LQKENI. With 6 bases removed from V and 0 bases from J, the gap between germline ends came to 8 bases. The CDR3 sequence: CASSTAMNTEAFF. In nucleotides, the CDR3 is TGTGCCAGCTCGACCGCCATGAACACTGAAGCTTTCTTT.

This chain connects TRBV12-3 or TRBV12-4 to TRBJ2-7; D perhaps matches TRBD2 (7 bases). Trimming removed 6 bases at V and 8 bases at J, with 20 bases between. The CDR3 loop spans 14 amino acids. The DNA for the CDR3 is TGTGCCAGCAGACGGGGGGCCCTTGGGCTCAAGCAGTACTTC. This encodes CASRRGALGLKQYF.

Note on this clonotype: Compared with germline, one end of the junction differs, possibly owing to a read error. The V gene is TRBV5-6, the J gene TRBJ2-7, with a weak D call TRBD1 (6 bases). Germline V lookup: CDR1 SGHDT, CDR2 YYEEEE. CDR3 length: 13 residues. In DNA form, the CDR3 reads TGTGCCAGCAGCCCCGGGACACCCTCCATCGTCGTCTTC. It is translated as CASSPGTPSIVVF.

The chain recombines TRBV5-6 with TRBJ2-1; D unclear. Deletions cut 0 bases from V and 2 bases from J, with 6 bases between. The CDR3 sequence is 14 residues long. The germline gives CDR1 SGHDT, CDR2 YYEEEE. The CDR3 DNA follows: TGTGCCAGCAGCTTGGTAACACCCTACAATGAGCAGTTCTTC. This gives the protein CASSLVTPYNEQFF.

This chain links TRBV27 with TRBJ2-1, with D possibly TRBD1 on 5 matching bases. The V gene lost 0 bases and the J gene lost 7 bases, with 16 bases spanning the gap. The length of the CDR3 is 16 residues. Germline V CDR1 and CDR2: MNHEY, SMNVEV (reference sequence). CDR3: CASSLSVTEFPNEQFF. The CDR3 DNA follows: TGTGCCAGCAGTTTATCTGTGACAGAGTTCCCAAATGAGCAGTTCTTC.

A note on this clonotype: One junction end does not reproduce the germline sequence, and a read error may be involved. The chain carries TRBV7-7 and TRBJ1-5, with D uncertain. The CDR3 spans 14 residues. CDR1 is SSHAT, CDR2 FNYEAQ, per germline (reference sequence). The CDR3 sequence is CASSFPSHNQPQHF. The CDR3 DNA sequence: TGTGCTAGCAGCTTCCCGTCGCACAATCAGCCCCAGCATTTT.

V gene TRBV20-1 combines with J gene TRBJ1-5, with D maybe TRBD1 (6 bases). The CDR3 has 14 amino acids. Deletions cut 3 bases from V and 7 bases from J, with 16 bases between. Germline V lookup: CDR1 DFQATT, CDR2 SNEGSKA (reference sequence). This CDR3 is CSARARGKGQPQHF. In DNA form, the CDR3 reads TGCAGTGCTAGGGCCAGGGGTAAAGGGCAGCCCCAGCATTTT.

As concerns this clonotype: At one end, the junction sequence differs from germline, possibly due to a read error. This sequence joins TRBV5-5 and TRBJ1-4, with D possibly being TRBD1 (5 bases). The CDR3 runs 15 residues. Germline V lookup: CDR1 SGHKS, CDR2 YYEKEE (reference sequence). In DNA, the CDR3 is TGTGCCAGCAGCCTGGGGACCGCTGCAGGTGGTTTCTTCATTTTT. Translating it yields CASSLGTAAGGFFIF. The complete variable domain, with remaining parts taken from reference TRBV5-5 and TRBJ1-4, reads DAGVTQSPTHLIKTRGQQVTLRCSPISGHKSVSWYQQVLGQGPQFIFQYYEKEERGRGNFPDRFSARQFPNYSSELNVNALLLGDSALYLCASSLGTAAGGFFIFGSGTQLSVL.

This chain connects TRBV6-1 to TRBJ1-5; D gene unclear. Deletions cut 4 bases from V and 3 bases from J, with 10 bases between. Germline CDR1 is MNHNS and CDR2 is SASEGT. The CDR3 spans 14 residues. The CDR3 sequence is CASSGATNNQPQHF. In DNA form, the CDR3 reads TGTGCCAGCAGTGGTGCCACGAACAATCAGCCCCAGCATTTT.